Each of the 14 T cell receptor beta chains below was sequenced from the same sample in a study of cytotoxic CD8 clonotypes in ibrutinib-treated CLL. Only in-frame clones appear in the TCRdb table, and some are missing; sequencing was by immunoSEQ multiplex PCR. The sample lists roughly 300,000 clones; around 77% were seen once. This specimen was PBMCs, taken at disease progression, from a patient treated with ibrutinib. Source of these receptors: a human donor with chronic lymphocytic leukemia.

The rearrangement links TRBV28 to TRBJ2-1; D perhaps matches TRBD1 (6 bases). The CDR3 has 15 residues. Germline CDR1 MDHEN, CDR2 SYDVKM. The V and J ends lost 5 bases and 7 bases respectively, with 18 bases between them. CDR3 sequence reads: CASSNPDSRRNEQFF. CDR3 bases: TGTGCCAGCAGTAACCCGGACAGCAGGCGGAATGAGCAGTTCTTC. The full variable domain, with the rest looked up from reference TRBV28 and TRBJ2-1, is DVKVTQSSRYLVKRTGEKVFLECVQDMDHENMFWYRQDPGLGLRLIYFSYDVKMKEKGDIPEGYSVSREKKERFSLILESASTNQTSMYLCASSNPDSRRNEQFFGPGTRLTVL.

V gene TRBV28 combines with J gene TRBJ2-3; TRBD2 matches 12 bases. V dropped 8 bases and J dropped 6; count of bases not matched to a gene: 9. The CDR3 is made up of 15 amino acids. Germline CDR1 and CDR2: MDHEN and SYDVKM. The CDR3 loop reads CASGQLAGGFDTQYF. The CDR3 nucleotides are TGTGCCAGCGGACAACTAGCGGGGGGATTCGATACGCAGTATTTT.

A few counts support this clone. The chain has TRBV29-1 and TRBJ2-1, with a possible D match to TRBD2 (5 bases). V was shortened by 4 bases and J by 4 bases, with 5 bases between the two germline ends. Germline values: CDR1 SQVTM, CDR2 ANQGSEA. This CDR3 is 11 amino acids long. The CDR3 region has the DNA TGCAGCGTTGTAGCGTACAATGAGCAGTTCTTC. Protein product: CSVVAYNEQFF.

The CDR3 loop is CASSRDSSGNTIYF. The CDR3 DNA follows: TGTGCCAGCTCTAGGGACAGCTCTGGAAACACCATATATTTT. The rearrangement links TRBV18 to TRBJ1-3, with TRBD1 matching 7 bases. The V gene end was trimmed by 6 bases and the J gene end by 0 bases; junction bases not matched to a gene: 2. The length of the CDR3 is 14 residues. The germline gives CDR1 KGHSH, CDR2 LQKENI.

The V gene is TRBV7-6, the J gene TRBJ1-1; the D is unclear. This CDR3 is 13 amino acids long. V was pared by 5 bases and J by 0 bases, with 7 bases between. Germline lookup yields CDR1 SGHVS and CDR2 FNYEAQ. CDR3 DNA sequence: TGTGCCAGCAGCCCGGGTCTGAACACTGAAGCTTTCTTT. Translated: CASSPGLNTEAFF.

The chain recombines TRBV2 with TRBJ2-1; 8 nucleotides line up with TRBD2. The germline gives CDR1 SNHLY, CDR2 FYNNEI. J lost 10 bases, V lost 2 bases, and 10 bases had no gene match. The CDR3 contains 15 residues. The DNA of the CDR3 is TGTGCCAGCAGTGAATCCGTAACTAGCGGACAAGAGCAGTTCTTC. Translation gives CASSESVTSGQEQFF.

The V and J genes are TRBV5-1 and TRBJ1-1; the D gene is possibly TRBD1 (5 bases). The germline V gene encodes CDR1 SGHRS and CDR2 YFSETQ. The CDR3 is 15 amino acids. Deletions cut 2 bases from V and 1 base from J, with 12 bases between. The chain's CDR3 is CASSFYLTANTEAFF. For the CDR3, the DNA is TGCGCCAGCAGCTTTTATTTGACAGCGAACACTGAAGCTTTCTTT.

V is TRBV5-1 and J is TRBJ2-5, with TRBD2 identical over 10 bases. After removal of 7 bases from V and 13 bases from J, the junction contained 13 bases not matched to a gene. The germline V gene has CDR1 SGHRS and CDR2 YFSETQ. The CDR3 has 13 residues. The CDR3 is CASRLDLAGEAYF. The CDR3, as DNA: TGCGCCAGCCGATTAGATCTAGCGGGAGAGGCGTACTTC.

This clone was detected only a few times. The V and J genes are TRBV14 and TRBJ2-4; D perhaps matches TRBD1 (6 bases). Germline V lookup: CDR1 SGHDN, CDR2 FVKESK. The length of the CDR3 is 16 residues. V lost 4 bases to trimming and J lost 2 bases, with 15 bases between them. The CDR3 region is CASSPASGETKNIQYF. The DNA of the CDR3 is TGTGCCAGCAGCCCGGCCTCAGGGGAGACCAAAAACATTCAGTACTTC.

This chain uses TRBV6-4 with TRBJ2-2; 9 nucleotides line up with TRBD1. Germline V gene data show CDR1 as MRHNA and CDR2 as SNTAGT. Unmatched junction bases numbered 10, after V lost 4 bases and J lost 4 bases. The CDR3 has 17 amino acids. CDR3 sequence (DNA): TGTGCCAGCAGTGTACAAAACGGGACAGGGATCACCGGGGAGCTGTTTTTT. Amino acids: CASSVQNGTGITGELFF.

This chain connects TRBV11-3 to TRBJ2-1; no firm D call. V lost 5 bases, J lost 15 bases, and 20 bases lay in between. The CDR3 extends over 13 amino acids. Germline CDR1 and CDR2: SGHNT and YENEEA. The CDR3 coding sequence is TGTGCCAGCAGCCGATCTATTCGAAGTAAATCGTTCTTC. Translating gives CASSRSIRSKSFF.

The rearrangement uses TRBV10-3 and TRBJ2-7; TRBD1 matches at 7 bases. J lost 6 bases, V lost 3 bases, and 5 bases had no gene match. The CDR3 totals 13 residues. Germline CDR1 ENHRY, CDR2 SYGVKD. In DNA, the CDR3 is TGTGCCATCAGTGATCCTCGGACAGGCGAGCAGTACTTC. Amino acid sequence: CAISDPRTGEQYF.

The chain recombines TRBV4-1 with TRBJ2-1; D may be TRBD1 or TRBD2 (5 bases each). The germline V gene has CDR1 MGHRA and CDR2 YSYEKL. Trimming removed 6 bases from V and 8 bases from J, with 17 bases in between. This CDR3 region has 14 residues. This CDR3 is CASRWGIRSDEQFF. CDR3 bases: TGCGCCAGCAGGTGGGGGATTCGGTCGGATGAGCAGTTCTTC.

This chain uses TRBV19 with TRBJ2-5; D is perhaps TRBD2 (7 bases). Trimming removed 8 bases at V and 2 bases at J, with 15 bases between. CDR3 length: 14 residues. Per germline, CDR1 LNHDA and CDR2 SQIVND (reference sequence). CDR3 sequence: CASGEGVAQETQYF. The DNA of the CDR3 is TGTGCCAGTGGGGAGGGGGTGGCACAAGAGACCCAGTACTTC.